The T cell receptor (beta chain) described here comes from a study of T cell repertoires in cytomegalovirus infection (dated by TCRdb to between 2018 and 2021). Study-level background: Because public TCR beta signatures pointed to carriage of CMV infection together with the matching HLA type, the HLA type of each donor mattered for the analysis.

On the study overall, not on this receptor specifically: In both this cohort and an independent roughly 330-donor cohort, the cumulative frequency of public TCR beta family members distinguished carriers of CMV infection plus the relevant HLA type. The ex vivo response was dominated by HLA-C-restricted CMV-specific TCR beta clonotypes, which also provided the single most frequent clonotype in two of eight donors.

The reads were generated on an Illumina HiSeq 1500. The public sequencing data were trimmed at Q25 with fastp and processed into clonotypes with MiXCR by TCRdb, which kept only in-frame beta chains. Every distinct CDR3 protein forms one entry, paired with its most common genes and DNA. The table for this sample lists fewer than 550,000 distinct CDR3 sequences; around 32% of them were counted only once. The ten most abundant clones make up roughly 15% of the sample. This clonotype has just a few counts. Its recognized antigen is unknown. No base quality information exists; no much larger clone differs at one position. The sequence was obtained from a human donor in good health (CMV status not recorded). Some clones in this sample may be carry-over from other donors' samples. The sequencing input was PBMCs.

The CDR3 in this case is CASSSPSSYNSPLHF. The bases read TGTGCCAGCAGTTCCCCGAGCTCCTATAATTCACCCCTCCACTTT. This chain is built from TRBV6-1 and TRBJ1-6; the D gene assignment is ambiguous. CDR1 MNHNS and CDR2 SASEGT were looked up in the germline V gene. V lost 5 bases and J lost 0 bases; the stretch between them is 8 bases long. From the cysteine up to the phenylalanine, the CDR3 has a length of 15 residues. Just CDR3 DNA is preserved here, 45 bases in frame from base 1.